This TCR beta chain was retrieved from a study of T cells in Graves' hyperthyroidism and ophthalmopathy. Study-wide results and caveats: Most thyroid clonotypes that were expanded above 0.001 also turned up in blood.

Trimming removed 3 bases from V and 8 bases from J; junction bases left unmatched: 2. This CDR3 comprises 12 residues. Germline V lookup: CDR1 SGHRS, CDR2 YFSETQ. Amplified TCR beta CDR3 regions came from RNA transcripts. The HTBI set primed first-round TCR CDR3 RT-PCR. One entry per CDR3 protein, called by TCRdb with MiXCR from the multiplex PCR reads. The sample holds about 400,000 distinct CDR3 sequences; about a sixth are singletons and the top ten take approximately 7.5%. In this sample, this clonotype turned up many times. Its antigen is not identified. The sequenced sample was blood. This sequence joins TRBV5-1 and TRBJ1-2; 9 bases line up with TRBD1. The receptor was derived from a woman younger than 35 with Graves' hyperthyroidism. The CDR3 region is CASSWDRDGYTF. As DNA, the CDR3 is TGCGCCAGCAGCTGGGACAGGGACGGCTACACCTTC.